This T cell receptor (beta chain) stems from a study of blood T cell repertoires in COVID-19. The CDR3 sequence is 15 residues long. V gave up 2 bases and J gave up 0 bases, with 8 bases separating them. CDR1 and CDR2 from the germline V gene are KGHSH and LQKENI. Authors' data handling: Nucleated cell number was recorded as an estimate derived from reference gene primer amplification. Only in-frame clones appear in the TCRdb table, and some are missing; sequencing was by immunoSEQ multiplex PCR. The V and J calls and clone size are taken from that table; D and trimming were inferred from the DNA. The table lists 200,000 to 300,000 clones, about 89% of them singletons, with about 10% in the top ten.

Sequenced material: peripheral blood. The J gene is TRBJ1-3, the V gene TRBV18; D gene unclear. This TCR came from a man aged 35-49 years who had recovered from COVID-19. The CDR3 bases are TGTGCCAGCTCACCAATCGCAGGCTCTGGAAACACCATATATTTT. Translating it yields CASSPIAGSGNTIYF. Combining the CDR3 with reference TRBV18 and TRBJ1-3 gives the whole variable domain NAGVMQNPRHLVRRRGQEARLRCSPMKGHSHVYWYRQLPEEGLKFMVYLQKENIIDESGMPKERFSAEFPKEGPSILRIQQVVRGDSAAYFCASSPIAGSGNTIYFGEGSWLTVV.